This T cell receptor beta chain was observed in a study of Ad26.COV2.S vaccination and SARS-CoV-2 variants. Treatment meaning: 15 to 20 received Ad26.COV2.S at low or high dose, single or two shots; roughly five received placebo; per-sample allocation not given. Specimens were obtained on day 63 following the first vaccine or placebo injection. An Ad26 vector expressing Wuhan-strain SARS-CoV-2 spike served as the vaccine. In germline, CDR1 is SEHNR, CDR2 FQNEAQ (reference sequence). V was shortened by 4 bases and J by 3 bases, with 10 bases between the two germline ends. The CDR3 sequence is 13 residues long. Overall study results and limits: Relative to placebo recipients, vaccine recipients exhibited elevated spike-specific TCR breadth. The TCR breadth and depth analyses may have understated or missed part of the total T cell responses.

As for this clone: Its antigen is not known.

Assay used: immunoSEQ multiplex PCR; TCRdb lists only in-frame clones, some missing. The sample has fewer than 300,000 clones; more than 70% are singletons. The sequencing here drew on peripheral blood, taken in a trial of Ad26.COV2.S vaccine versus placebo. The V call is TRBV7-9, the J call TRBJ2-7; D uncertain. This clonotype was sampled from a person between 18 and 60 years old who received the Ad26.COV2.S COVID-19 vaccine or a placebo. In DNA form, the CDR3 reads TGTGCCAGCAGCTCATGGCCCCACTACGAGCAGTACTTC. It translates to CASSSWPHYEQYF. Together with reference TRBV7-9 and TRBJ2-7, the CDR3 gives the full variable domain: DTGVSQNPRHKITKRGQNVTFRCDPISEHNRLYWYRQTLGQGPEFLTYFQNEAQLEKSRLLSDRFSAERPKGSFSTLEIQRTEQGDSAMYLCASSSWPHYEQYFGPGTRLTVT.